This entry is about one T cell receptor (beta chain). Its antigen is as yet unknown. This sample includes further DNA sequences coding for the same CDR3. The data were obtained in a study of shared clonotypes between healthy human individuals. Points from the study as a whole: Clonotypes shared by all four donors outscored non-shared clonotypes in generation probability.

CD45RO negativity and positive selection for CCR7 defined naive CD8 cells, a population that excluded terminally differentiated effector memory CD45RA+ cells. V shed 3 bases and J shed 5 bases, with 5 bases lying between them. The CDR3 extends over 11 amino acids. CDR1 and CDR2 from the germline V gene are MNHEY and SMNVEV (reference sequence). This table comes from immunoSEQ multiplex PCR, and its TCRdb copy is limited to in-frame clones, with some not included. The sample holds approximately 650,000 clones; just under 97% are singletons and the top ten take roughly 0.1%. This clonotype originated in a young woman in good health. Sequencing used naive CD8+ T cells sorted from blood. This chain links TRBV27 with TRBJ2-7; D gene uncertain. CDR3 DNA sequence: TGTGCCAGCAGTTTCGGTAACGAGCAGTACTTC. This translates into CASSFGNEQYF.